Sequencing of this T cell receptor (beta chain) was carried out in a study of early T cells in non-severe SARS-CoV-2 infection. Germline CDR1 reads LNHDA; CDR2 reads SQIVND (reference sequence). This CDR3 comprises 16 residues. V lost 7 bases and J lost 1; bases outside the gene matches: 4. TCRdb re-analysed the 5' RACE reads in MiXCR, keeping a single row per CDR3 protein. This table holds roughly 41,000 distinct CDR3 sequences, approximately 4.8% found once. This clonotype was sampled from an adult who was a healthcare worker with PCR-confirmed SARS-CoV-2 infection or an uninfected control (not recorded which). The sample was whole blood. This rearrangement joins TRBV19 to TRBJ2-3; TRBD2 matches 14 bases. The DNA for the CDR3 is TGTGCCAGTACCGCGGGACTAGCGGGAGGCACAGATACGCAGTATTTT. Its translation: CASTAGLAGGTDTQYF.